This T cell receptor beta chain was captured in a study of siplizumab effects on memory and regulatory T cells. This CDR3 contains 14 residues. The germline gives CDR1 KGHSH, CDR2 LQKENI. V dropped 3 bases and J dropped 4 bases, with 11 bases sitting between them. Using immunoSEQ multiplex PCR, the repertoire was profiled, and TCRdb retains in-frame clones only, with some absent. The sample lists around 100,000 clones; about nine tenths were seen once. The source material was CD4+ T cells sorted from blood. The TCR originated in a human donor in good health. The V call is TRBV18, the J call TRBJ2-3; D gene uncertain. CDR3 sequence (DNA): TGTGCCAGCTCACCTCTTGGCAGAGCAGATACGCAGTATTTT. Encoded protein: CASSPLGRADTQYF.